This T cell receptor (beta chain) originates from a study of cytomegalovirus exposure and HLA in healthy donors (dated by TCRdb to 2016 to 2017). Regarding the complete study: An earlier analysis of several hundred of the donors reported approximately 280 Gb of sequence data and around 120 million unique TCR beta sequences obtained from about 179 million T cells. In an earlier analysis of roughly 540 of the donors, high-throughput TCR beta sequencing was used to judge whether each TCR beta V gene segment behaved as functional or pseudogenic. In a later genetic analysis, genome-wide SNP genotypes for about 60% of the 666 donors were used, and that subset was treated as a discovery cohort. The number of donors typed differed by locus, with 629-630 for A, B, C, DRB1 and DQB1, more than 500 for DQA1, some 570 for DPA1, and roughly 450 for DPB1. Across about 370 genotyped donors of the cohort, an average of approximately 200,000 unique TCR beta nucleotide sequences per donor were sequenced, and roughly 18% of those sequences were non-productive. The study combined high-throughput TCR immunosequencing, statistical association of individual TCRs with disease status, and machine learning to predict cytomegalovirus infection status. Along with the 666-subject first cohort, a separate validation cohort of 120 different subjects was used. HLA typing included class I and class II loci at four-digit resolution. The T cell repertoires of some 700 subjects were profiled by immunosequencing and related to cytomegalovirus serostatus. Of the roughly 400 genotyped donors, roughly 80% fell in the genetic ancestry cluster associated with self-reported Caucasian donors. The study aimed to test whether cataloging public T cell receptors could reveal signatures of past pathogen exposure. Rather than drawing on any new phenotypic data, the later analysis identified candidate immune exposures from TCR beta sequences and the way those sequences occurred across donors. To study patterns of TCR occurrence, a later analysis re-analyzed previously published TCR beta repertoires from 700 or so donors and added high-resolution HLA genotyping. Every repertoire in the discovery cohort had been generated on one and the same sequencing platform. Alongside the repertoire data, information on donor age, sex, ethnicity and CMV serostatus was compiled. Around 320 gigabases of sequencing data and roughly 90 million unique TCR sequences were included in an early release covering around 650 HLA-typed donors. Roughly five DR-DQ haplotypes were treated as single units for association and clustering because of strong linkage in the cohort. Summary of the overall study and its limitations: In a later analysis, 16,951 TCR beta sequences were associated with specific HLA alleles at a false discovery rate of 0.05. Because counts were too low, seventeen rarely observed V segments, including chromosome 9 orphons, were excluded from the earlier analysis of a few hundred of the donors. Linkage disequilibrium might explain the correlated functional status among segregating V segments, but an unknown experimental factor could not be ruled out. Because HLA typing was missing for some donors at each locus, association tests included only the typed subset. In an earlier analysis of fewer than 700 of the donors, most TCR beta V segments appeared in productive rearrangements about 87% or about 30% of the time, broadly matching IMGT annotations. Most TCR sequences were observed very rarely across donors, whereas some public TCRs were present in many individuals. The authors suggested that the approach could potentially be extended to other disease states and immunological phenotypes. In a later analysis, HLA-associated TCR beta chains showed more clonal expansion and lower generation probabilities than non-associated chains that were equally common. The study listed 150 to 200 TCR beta chains as associated with cytomegalovirus. Only TCR beta chains were sequenced in this cohort, and the absence of alpha or paired-chain data limited detectable features. Roughly uniform sequencing depth across donors was assumed in presence/absence analyses, although this assumption may not hold. A cluster of highly shared sequence variants was judged likely to be a technical artifact of the sequencing pipeline. A later analysis found that most CMV-associated TCR beta chains appeared HLA-restricted, with HLA associations seemingly driven largely by CMV exposure. The only immune exposure information available for the cohort was CMV serostatus. An association between a missense DCLRE1C variant and V-gene and J-gene trimming of TCR beta chains was found in a later genetic analysis and replicated in an independent cohort. The classifier was reported to diagnose cytomegalovirus status with high specificity and sensitivity in both the original cohort and the validation cohort. A further reported finding was that TCR beta sequences accurately predicted the HLA-A and HLA-B alleles for most subjects in the first cohort. In vitro tests confirmed that a few of the cytomegalovirus-associated TCR beta chains recognize cytomegalovirus antigens. A later genetic analysis reported fewer N-insertions in productive TCRs among donors in an Asian-associated ancestry cluster than the roughly 700-donor mean. Strong co-occurrence of HLA alleles, especially DR and DQ, made assigning TCR associations to individual alleles difficult. In a later analysis, the rate of TCR association differed among HLA loci, with DRB1 alleles having the most associated TCRs and HLA-C alleles having the fewest. Several of the top co-occurrence clusters appeared to be linked to parvovirus B19, influenza, CMV and Epstein-Barr virus, according to a later analysis.

The library was obtained by the immunoSEQ multiplex PCR assay. For the multiplex PCR, a mixture combining 60 forward primers for TCR Vbeta segments and 13 reverse primers for TCR Jbeta segments was used. The CDR3 region of rearranged TCR beta genes was amplified from genomic DNA by a multiplex PCR assay. On the Illumina HiSeq System, the amplified TCR beta libraries were sequenced as 87-base-pair reads. In the source study's methods: In a later analysis, around 80 million unique TCR beta chains were counted across the roughly 670 repertoires, and roughly 11 million of these chains were shared by at least two donors. To remove PCR and sequencing errors, raw reads were error-corrected and collapsed into unique sequences using a nearest-neighbor algorithm that merged closely related sequences. CDR3 sequences were aligned to IMGT reference sequences to assign V, D and J gene segments. Each retained sequence needed at least a six-nucleotide match to both a V gene segment and a J gene segment. A rearrangement counted as productive if the CDR3 had no stop codons and remained in frame with V and J, and every other rearrangement counted as non-productive. CDR3 was defined by IMGT convention, running from the second conserved V-encoded cysteine to the conserved J-encoded phenylalanine. Sequences without an unambiguous match to a single V gene segment were excluded from the earlier analysis of a few hundred of the donors. An earlier analysis of a few hundred of the donors classified V segments as functional when productive rearrangements were above 56.7% and as segregating when the standard deviation between donors was above 5%. A statistical classification framework was developed to diagnose cytomegalovirus status using the catalog of TCR beta chain sequences. A later analysis assigned V and J genes by comparing TCR nucleotide sequences with IMGT/GENE-DB human TR gene sequences. Using the TCRdist pipeline, a later analysis assigned CDR3 sequences along with most-parsimonious VDJ recombination scenarios. In a later analysis, every TCR beta chain was defined by the combination of its CDR3 amino acid sequence and its V-gene family, and reads without a unique V-gene family were dropped. A later analysis removed several hundred highly shared, low-generation-probability nucleotide sequences to deal with suspected cross-contamination and a sequencing artifact. A later analysis calculated a clonal expansion index for each public chain from normalized within-repertoire ranks of inferred template counts. Generation probabilities in a later analysis came from a VDJ recombination model fitted to out-of-frame rearrangements, and those results were checked against IGoR. In a later analysis, hypergeometric tests were used to score TCR-TCR, TCR-HLA and TCR-CMV co-occurrence, with a repertoire-size bias correction applied to TCR pairs. A later analysis estimated false discovery rates by permuting HLA or CMV assignments 20 times. In a later analysis, co-occurring TCRs were grouped with DBSCAN, and TCRdist sequence similarity was added when clustering was performed within HLA-allele-positive subsets. Repertoires with fewer than 30,000 or more than 120,000 public chains were left out of co-occurrence clustering, as were several repertoires with anomalous nucleotide sharing. Imported from immuneACCESS, the table was reduced by TCRdb to in-frame sequences with V and J called. These copies leave out some clones; in studies compared against another copy, an unresolved V gene accounts for under half, and the cause of the remainder is not known. The V and J calls and clone size are taken from that table; D and trimming were inferred from the DNA. This sample lists 130,000 to 150,000 clones; around 79% were detected once. The ten largest clonotypes hold 2.5% to 3.5% of the sample.

This clone was recorded only once. Its specific antigen is unknown. Qualities for individual bases were not recorded, and no much larger clone is one base off. In total, over 600 healthy bone marrow donors made up the cohort. At the time of sampling, every cohort member was nominally healthy, though immune exposures that went unrecorded were likely present. The donor tested CMV seropositive and was one of the 289 seropositive cohort members. Every donor gave a peripheral blood sample, and the peripheral blood mononuclear cells from that sample were used for TCR beta sequencing. Genomic DNA extraction from the blood cell samples was performed with the Qiagen DNeasy Blood Extraction Kit. The specimen sequenced was PBMCs. This receptor was obtained from a man aged 35 to 55 in good health and CMV-seropositive.

The sequenced DNA is TGTGCCAGCAGCTTTATCGGTACAGCTTCCTACGAGCAGTACTTC. The resulting protein is CASSFIGTASYEQYF. The chain employs TRBV5-6 and TRBJ2-7, with no confident D gene call. CDR1 and CDR2 were assigned from the germline V gene as SGHDT and YYEEEE. CDR3 length: 15 amino acids, cysteine to phenylalanine. Solely the CDR3 DNA is kept, with 45 bases framed from the first base. V is cut by 2 bases and J by 1 base, and the space between the germline ends is 13 bases.